The 11 T cell receptor beta chains presented below share a single source sample, sequenced in a study of cytomegalovirus exposure and HLA in healthy donors (dated by TCRdb to about 2017). The library was generated by the immunoSEQ multiplex PCR assay. For the multiplex PCR, a mixture combining 60 forward primers for TCR Vbeta segments and 13 reverse primers for TCR Jbeta segments was used. TCRdb's version of the immuneACCESS table is confined to in-frame rearrangements and falls short of the full clone set. An unresolved V gene accounts for under half of the shortfall where checked; the remainder is of unknown origin. A total of roughly 160,000 clones appear in this sample, roughly 80% of them only once. The ten largest clones represent roughly 3.6% of the sample. The sequenced material came from PBMCs. These receptor sequences come from a man younger than 45 in good health and CMV-seropositive.

The J gene is TRBJ2-2, the V gene TRBV29-1, with 9 bases fitting TRBD1. Germline V gives CDR1 SQVTM, CDR2 ANQGSEA. The CDR3 loop spans 16 amino acids. Trimming cost V 6 bases and J 4 bases; bases outside gene matches: 12. The CDR3 is CSVSNTGTGSTGELFF. The CDR3 DNA follows: TGCAGCGTCTCCAACACCGGGACAGGGTCCACCGGGGAGCTGTTTTTT.

The J gene is TRBJ1-6, the V gene TRBV19, with D possibly TRBD1 on 6 matching bases. Germline lookup yields CDR1 LNHDA and CDR2 SQIVND (reference sequence). CDR3 length: 15 amino acids. V was cut by 3 bases and J by 9 bases, with 15 bases left in between. The CDR3 DNA reads TGTGCCAGTAGTATTCCGACAGGAGCTGGTTCACCCCTCCACTTT. Protein: CASSIPTGAGSPLHF.

This clone was observed once. The same CDR3 can be traced to other DNA sequences in this sample. The CDR3 DNA sequence: TGCGCCAGCAGCTTGGGTACAGGCAATCAGCCCCAGCATTTT. It specifies CASSLGTGNQPQHF. The chain combines TRBV5-1 with TRBJ1-5; D not resolved. V was pared by 0 bases and J by 2 bases, with 6 bases between. This CDR3 has 14 amino acids. Per the germline V gene, CDR1 is SGHRS and CDR2 is YFSETQ.

This clone appeared once. The rearrangement links TRBV28 to TRBJ2-7; weak D call: TRBD2 (6 bases). Germline-derived CDR1 and CDR2 are MDHEN and SYDVKM. This CDR3 region has 14 residues. With 3 bases removed from V and 7 bases from J, the gap between germline ends came to 16 bases. As DNA, the CDR3 is TGTGCCAGCAGTTTGCCCCTGGGAGGCAGGGAGCAGTACTTC. This translates into CASSLPLGGREQYF.

The rearrangement uses TRBV2 and TRBJ2-7; TRBD2 is a possible D gene (7 bases). The CDR3 extends over 17 amino acids. Germline-derived CDR1 and CDR2 are SNHLY and FYNNEI. Trimming stripped 2 bases from V and 2 bases from J, with 19 bases between. This chain's CDR3 is CASSEQVGRGGTYEQYF. DNA of the CDR3: TGTGCCAGCAGTGAACAGGTGGGAAGGGGGGGGACCTACGAGCAGTACTTC.

About this clone itself: This sample includes further DNA sequences coding for the same CDR3. The rearrangement uses TRBV6-5 and TRBJ2-7, with D possibly being TRBD2 (5 bases). There are 12 residues in the CDR3. Looked up from germline, CDR1 is MNHEY and CDR2 is SVGAGI. V was pared by 2 bases and J by 4 bases, with 6 bases between. The CDR3 here is CASSYEGYEQYF. CDR3 nucleotide sequence: TGTGCCAGCAGTTACGAGGGATACGAGCAGTACTTC.

This chain connects TRBV7-3 to TRBJ1-6; a possible D gene is TRBD1 (5 bases). CDR3 length: 16 residues. Per the germline V gene, CDR1 is SGHTA and CDR2 is FQGTGA. Trimming took 1 base from V and 8 from J, leaving 15 bases between them. The CDR3 sequence is CASSLRGAGLDSPLHF. CDR3 DNA: TGTGCCAGCAGCTTAAGGGGCGCGGGGTTGGATTCACCCCTCCACTTT. Together with reference TRBV7-3 and TRBJ1-6, the CDR3 gives the full variable domain: GAGVSQTPSNKVTEKGKYVELRCDPISGHTALYWYRQSLGQGPEFLIYFQGTGAADDSGLPNDRFFAVRPEGSVSTLKIQRTERGDSAVYLCASSLRGAGLDSPLHFGNGTRLTVT.

The rearrangement uses TRBV7-2 and TRBJ2-5, with 13 positions matching TRBD2. This CDR3 contains 15 residues. V was clipped by 5 bases and J by 6 bases; unmatched bases: 6. The germline V gene encodes CDR1 SGHTA and CDR2 FQGNSA. The CDR3 is CASSLGTSGMKTQYF. CDR3 in DNA: TGTGCCAGCAGCCTAGGGACTAGCGGGATGAAGACCCAGTACTTC.

The genes are TRBV28 and TRBJ1-4; D possibly corresponds to TRBD1 (6 bases). CDR1 and CDR2 (germline): MDHEN, SYDVKM. The V end lost 7 bases, the J end lost 8 bases, and 17 bases lay between the germline ends. This CDR3 has 14 residues. CDR3 sequence reads: CASTNTGRDEKLFF. The CDR3 DNA sequence: TGTGCCAGCACCAACACAGGGAGGGACGAAAAACTGTTTTTT. Complete variable domain (other parts from reference TRBV28 and TRBJ1-4): DVKVTQSSRYLVKRTGEKVFLECVQDMDHENMFWYRQDPGLGLRLIYFSYDVKMKEKGDIPEGYSVSREKKERFSLILESASTNQTSMYLCASTNTGRDEKLFFGSGTQLSVL.

The rearrangement links TRBV18 to TRBJ2-1; 9 nucleotides agree with TRBD2. CDR1 and CDR2 (germline): KGHSH, LQKENI. With V trimmed by 3 bases and J by 8 bases, 11 bases remained unmatched. The length of the CDR3 is 16 residues. CDR3 sequence: CASSPPGGGAWDEQFF. In nucleotides, the CDR3 is TGTGCCAGCTCACCGCCGGGCGGGGGGGCCTGGGATGAGCAGTTCTTC.

The sample holds one count of this clone. The chain carries TRBV5-1 and TRBJ2-1, with D perhaps matching TRBD2 (6 bases). Germline CDR1 and CDR2: SGHRS and YFSETQ. V was pared by 6 bases and J by 4 bases, with 11 bases between. The CDR3 runs to 13 residues. The CDR3 sequence: CASMEGSYNEQFF. DNA of the CDR3: TGCGCCAGCATGGAGGGCTCGTACAATGAGCAGTTCTTC.